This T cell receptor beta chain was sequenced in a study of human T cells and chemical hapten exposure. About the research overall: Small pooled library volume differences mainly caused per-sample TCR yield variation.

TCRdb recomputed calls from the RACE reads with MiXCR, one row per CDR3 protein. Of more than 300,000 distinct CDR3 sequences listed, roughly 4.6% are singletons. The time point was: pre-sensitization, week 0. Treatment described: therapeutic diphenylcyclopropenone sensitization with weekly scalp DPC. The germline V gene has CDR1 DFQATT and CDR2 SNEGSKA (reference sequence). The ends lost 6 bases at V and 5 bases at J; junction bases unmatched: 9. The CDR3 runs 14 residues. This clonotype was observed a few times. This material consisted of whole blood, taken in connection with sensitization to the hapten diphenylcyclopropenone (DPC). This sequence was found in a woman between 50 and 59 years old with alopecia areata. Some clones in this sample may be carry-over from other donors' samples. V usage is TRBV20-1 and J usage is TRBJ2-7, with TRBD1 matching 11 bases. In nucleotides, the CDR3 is TGCAGTGCGTCAGGACAGGGGGCATACCACGAGCAGTACTTC. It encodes CSASGQGAYHEQYF.